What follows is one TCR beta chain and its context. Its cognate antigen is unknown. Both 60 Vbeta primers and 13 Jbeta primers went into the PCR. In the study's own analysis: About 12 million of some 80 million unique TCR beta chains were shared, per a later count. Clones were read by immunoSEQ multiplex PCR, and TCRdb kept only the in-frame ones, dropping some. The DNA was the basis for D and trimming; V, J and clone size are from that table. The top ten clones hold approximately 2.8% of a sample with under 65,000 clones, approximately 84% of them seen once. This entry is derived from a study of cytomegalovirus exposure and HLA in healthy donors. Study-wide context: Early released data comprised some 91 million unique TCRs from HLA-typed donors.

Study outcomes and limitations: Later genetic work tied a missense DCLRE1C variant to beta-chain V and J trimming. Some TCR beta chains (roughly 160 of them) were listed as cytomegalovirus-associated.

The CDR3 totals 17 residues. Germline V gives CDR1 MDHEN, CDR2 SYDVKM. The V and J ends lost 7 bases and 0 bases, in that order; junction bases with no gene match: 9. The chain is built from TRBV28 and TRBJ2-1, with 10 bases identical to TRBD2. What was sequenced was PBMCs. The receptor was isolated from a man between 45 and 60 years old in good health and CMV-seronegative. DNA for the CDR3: TGTGCCAGCACTAGCGGGGGATCACCGAGCTCCTACAATGAGCAGTTCTTC. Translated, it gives CASTSGGSPSSYNEQFF.